This TCR beta chain was documented in a study of T cells after yellow fever vaccination. This clonotype was counted many times. Template switching with 5'RACE generated the TCR cDNA and added a universal primer site and UMIs. TCRdb fed the 5' RACE reads into MiXCR, producing one record per CDR3 protein. The repertoire holds around 100,000 distinct CDR3 sequences, with more than 7.5% as singletons. The sample was CD8+ T cells sorted from PBMCs, taken 45 days after the yellow fever booster vaccination. The TCR originated in a man between 25 and 39 years old who received the YFV17D yellow fever vaccine.

The CDR3 sequence is CASTVRGVAVTDEQFF. CDR3 DNA sequence: TGTGCCAGCACCGTTAGGGGGGTGGCGGTTACGGATGAGCAGTTCTTC. This sequence joins TRBV13 and TRBJ2-1; the D gene could be TRBD1 or TRBD2 (6 bases each). This CDR3 region has 16 residues. With 7 bases removed from V and 8 bases from J, the gap between germline ends came to 24 bases. CDR1 is PRHDT and CDR2 is FYEKMQ in the germline V gene (reference sequence).